This T cell receptor (beta chain) is drawn from a study of blood T cell repertoires in COVID-19. Study-wide context: From the United States, Italy and Spain came samples of acute and convalescent COVID-19. T cells, B-cell-depleted T cells, or PBMCs provided the cDNA or gDNA that served as material.

Only in-frame clones appear in the TCRdb table, and some are missing; sequencing was by immunoSEQ multiplex PCR. This table holds 380,000 or so clones, roughly nine tenths found once. This clone has a single count. The CDR3 covers 15 residues. V lost 6 bases to trimming and J lost 4 bases; unmatched junction nucleotides: 4. Per the germline V gene, CDR1 is SNHLY and CDR2 is FYNNEI. The sequenced material came from peripheral blood. This chain connects TRBV2 to TRBJ2-1; 12 bases match TRBD2. This receptor was taken from a man aged 35 to 55 with acute or convalescent COVID-19. The CDR3, as DNA: TGTGCCAGCAGACCCCTAGCGGGAGGGTACAATGAGCAGTTCTTC. Protein sequence: CASRPLAGGYNEQFF.